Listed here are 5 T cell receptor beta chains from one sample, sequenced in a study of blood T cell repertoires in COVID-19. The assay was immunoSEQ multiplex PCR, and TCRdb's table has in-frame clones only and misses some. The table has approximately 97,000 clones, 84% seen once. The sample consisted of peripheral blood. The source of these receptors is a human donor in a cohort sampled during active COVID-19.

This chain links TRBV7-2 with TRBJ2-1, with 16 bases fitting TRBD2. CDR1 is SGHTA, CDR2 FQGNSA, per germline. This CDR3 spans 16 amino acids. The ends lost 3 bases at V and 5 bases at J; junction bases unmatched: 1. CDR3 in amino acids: CASSLGLAGGNNEQFF. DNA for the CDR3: TGTGCCAGCAGCTTGGGACTAGCGGGGGGGAACAATGAGCAGTTCTTC.

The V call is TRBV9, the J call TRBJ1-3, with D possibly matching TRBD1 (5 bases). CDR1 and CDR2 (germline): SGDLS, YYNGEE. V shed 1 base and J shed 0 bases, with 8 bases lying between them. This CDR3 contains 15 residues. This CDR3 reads CASSVRGTSGNTIYF. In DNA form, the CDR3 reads TGTGCCAGCAGCGTACGGGGGACCTCTGGAAACACCATATATTTT.

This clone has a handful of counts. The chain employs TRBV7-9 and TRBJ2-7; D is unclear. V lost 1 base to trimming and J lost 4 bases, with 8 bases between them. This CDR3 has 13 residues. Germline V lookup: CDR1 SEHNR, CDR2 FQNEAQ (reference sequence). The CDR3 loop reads CASSLDKAYEQYF. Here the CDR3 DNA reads TGTGCCAGCAGCTTAGATAAAGCATACGAGCAGTACTTC. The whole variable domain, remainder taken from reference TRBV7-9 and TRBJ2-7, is DTGVSQNPRHKITKRGQNVTFRCDPISEHNRLYWYRQTLGQGPEFLTYFQNEAQLEKSRLLSDRFSAERPKGSFSTLEIQRTEQGDSAMYLCASSLDKAYEQYFGPGTRLTVT.

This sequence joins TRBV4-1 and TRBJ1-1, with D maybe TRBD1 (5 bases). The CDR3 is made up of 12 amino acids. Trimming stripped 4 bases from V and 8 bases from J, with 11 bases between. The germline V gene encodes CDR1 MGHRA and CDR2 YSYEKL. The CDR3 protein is CASSPGGSEAFF. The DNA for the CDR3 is TGCGCCAGCAGCCCCGGGGGGTCCGAAGCTTTCTTT.

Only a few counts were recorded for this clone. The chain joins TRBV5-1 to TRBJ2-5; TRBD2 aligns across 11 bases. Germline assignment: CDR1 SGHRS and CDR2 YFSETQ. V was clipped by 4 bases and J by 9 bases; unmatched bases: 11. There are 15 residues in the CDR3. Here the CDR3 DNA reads TGCGCCAGCAGCCCTAATAGCGGGGGGGCGGCGGCCCAGTACTTC. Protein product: CASSPNSGGAAAQYF.